These T cell receptor beta chains were read from a single sample in a study of blood T cells in healthy people across ages. One entry per CDR3 protein results from TCRdb running MiXCR on the 5' RACE reads. The sample holds 1.8 million or so distinct CDR3 sequences, roughly 43% seen once. The sample taken for sequencing was blood. All receptors derive from a human donor in good health. Both conserved end residues are part of each CDR3. D genes are given only for firm matches. Clone sizes are given selectively: once, few, many, or a class where the clone is expanded.

TRBV6-5,-,-,TRBJ1-1,TGTGCCAGCAGTTATTCATCGTTTTACACTGAAGCTTTCTTT,CASSYSSFYTEAFF
TRBV29-1,-,TRBD2,TRBJ2-5,TGCAGCGTCGGGACTAGCGGGGCCATTGGGGAGACCCAGTACTTC,CSVGTSGAIGETQYF
TRBV4-1,-,TRBD2,TRBJ2-1,TGCGCCAGCAGCCAAGACCCTAGCGGATACAATGAGCAGTTCTTC,CASSQDPSGYNEQFF
TRBV7-9,-,-,TRBJ1-1,TGTGCCAGCAGCTTAGCTCTCAGGTGGACTGAAGCTTTCTTT,CASSLALRWTEAFF
TRBV6-5,-,TRBD1,TRBJ1-2,TGTGCCAGCAGAGGGGCAGGGGGGAATTTTGGCTACACCTTC,CASRGAGGNFGYTF
TRBV14,-,TRBD1,TRBJ2-2,TGTGCCAGCAGCCCCCTTGAGACAGGGGGGTCCGGGGAGCTGTTTTTT,CASSPLETGGSGELFF
TRBV7-2,few,-,TRBJ1-1,TGTGCCAGCAGCTTAGTGGGGGCCGACACTGAAGCTTTCTTT,CASSLVGADTEAFF
TRBV6-1,few,-,TRBJ2-1,TGTGCCAGCCCTCGGGCGGGCGGTGAGCAGTTCTTC,CASPRAGGEQFF
TRBV7-9,few,-,TRBJ2-7,TGTGCCAGCAGTTTACGGGTCGGCGGTCCTGACTACGAGCAGTACTTC,CASSLRVGGPDYEQYF
TRBV28,few,TRBD1,TRBJ2-7,TGTGCCAGCAGCCCCCCACCGACAGGGCTGTACTCCTACGAGCAGTACTTC,CASSPPPTGLYSYEQYF
TRBV12-3/TRBV12-4,-,TRBD2,TRBJ2-1,TGTGCCAGCAGTTCCCTCGGGGGGTTGGTTGAGCAGTTCTTC,CASSSLGGLVEQFF
TRBV20-1,-,-,TRBJ1-1,TGCAGTGCTAGGCGGGGCGTTGTCGATGAAGCTTTCTTT,CSARRGVVDEAFF
TRBV29-1,-,TRBD1,TRBJ2-7,TGCAGCGTTACTACTGGGACAGGGGGTCGCGAGCAGTACTTC,CSVTTGTGGREQYF
TRBV2,-,TRBD1,TRBJ1-2,TGTGCCAGCAGTGTTCGGGACAGCCGGTACTATGGCTACACCTTC,CASSVRDSRYYGYTF
TRBV28,-,TRBD1,TRBJ1-1,TGTGCCAGTAGGACAGGACCCCTCCGGAGCACTGAAGCTTTCTTT,CASRTGPLRSTEAFF
TRBV9,-,TRBD1,TRBJ1-1,TGTGCCAGCAGCGTAGGAGGGGGCAGAGGGGAAGCTTTCTTT,CASSVGGGRGEAFF
TRBV6-1,-,-,TRBJ2-7,TGTGCCAACAGGTCGGGCCTTAGCTCCTACGAGCAGTACTTC,CANRSGLSSYEQYF
TRBV4-2,few,TRBD1,TRBJ1-5,TGTGCCAGCAGCCACGACCCGGGACAGGGTGTGCAGCCCCAGCATTTT,CASSHDPGQGVQPQHF
TRBV12-3/TRBV12-4,once,-,TRBJ2-5,TGTGCCGGCAGTGATGCCCGGGACAAGGTCTTAGAGACCCAGTACTTC,CAGSDARDKVLETQYF
TRBV5-1,-,TRBD2,TRBJ2-5,TGCGCCAGCAGCACCGGACTAGGCGTCCAACGGACCCAGTACTTC,CASSTGLGVQRTQYF
TRBV20-1,-,-,TRBJ1-4,TGCAGTGCCCGTCGGAGGAGCGCTAATGAAAAACTGTTTTTT,CSARRRSANEKLFF
TRBV20-1,-,TRBD2,TRBJ2-1,TGCAGTTCGGCGGGGGGCCTACTCAATGAGCAGTTCTTC,CSSAGGLLNEQFF
TRBV9,-,-,TRBJ2-3,TGTGCCAGCAGCGTAGTTCCAGATACGCAGTATTTT,CASSVVPDTQYF
TRBV7-6,-,-,TRBJ1-1,TGTGCCAGCTCCCCCTTAGGGGGGACCCCCCAAGACACTGAAGCTTTCTTT,CASSPLGGTPQDTEAFF
TRBV28,many,-,TRBJ2-7,TGTGCCAGCAGTTTAAATAGGAGACCGAGGCAGTACTTC,CASSLNRRPRQYF
TRBV28,-,TRBD1,TRBJ2-3,TGTGCCAGCAGTTTACTTCAGGGGGCAAGATCAGATACGCAGTATTTT,CASSLLQGARSDTQYF
TRBV2,-,-,TRBJ1-2,TGTGCCAGCCCGTCGGGGGGTCTCCTGGGCTACACCTTC,CASPSGGLLGYTF
TRBV7-2,few,-,TRBJ2-7,TGTGCCAGCAGCTTAATGGGTGACGCCTACGAGCAGTACTTC,CASSLMGDAYEQYF
TRBV7-2,few,-,TRBJ2-7,TGTGCCAGCAGTCTAGGGGGACAAACGTCCTACGAGCAGTACTTC,CASSLGGQTSYEQYF
TRBV12-3/TRBV12-4,-,TRBD1,TRBJ1-1,TGTGCCAGCAGTGTCAGACAGGGCGGGACTGAAGCTTTCTTT,CASSVRQGGTEAFF
TRBV4-1,many,TRBD1,TRBJ2-1,TGCGCCAGCAGCCAGGGGACAGTGAGCTCCTACAATGAGCAGTTCTTC,CASSQGTVSSYNEQFF
TRBV28,-,-,TRBJ2-5,TGTGCCAGCCACGGAGGGGCGGGGGAGACCCAGTACTTC,CASHGGAGETQYF
TRBV6-6,-,-,TRBJ2-4,TGTGCCAGCAACGGGGGCGCGGCCAAAAACATTCAGTACTTC,CASNGGAAKNIQYF
TRBV7-3,few,TRBD2,TRBJ2-3,TGTGCCAGCAGCTTAATGCGGAGCGGGGGGCTGACAGATACGCAGTATTTT,CASSLMRSGGLTDTQYF
TRBV24-1,few,TRBD2,TRBJ2-5,TGTGCCACCAGTGATCCCCCGGGGGGGAAAGAGAGCCAGTACTTC,CATSDPPGGKESQYF
TRBV9,few,-,TRBJ1-5,TGTGCCAGCAGCGTAGCTGCGGGGGAAAATCAGCCCCAGCATTTT,CASSVAAGENQPQHF
TRBV20-1,few,-,TRBJ1-5,TGCAGTGCTAGAATGGAACGGGGACAGCCCCAGCATTTT,CSARMERGQPQHF
TRBV5-1,once,TRBD2,TRBJ2-1,TGCGCCAGCAGCCCCCAGCGGGGGGGCCTGAACAATGAGCAGTTCTTC,CASSPQRGGLNNEQFF
TRBV12-3/TRBV12-4,-,-,TRBJ2-5,TGTGCCAGCGGATTCCGGCGCCAAGAAGAGACCCAGTACTTC,CASGFRRQEETQYF
TRBV15,few,-,TRBJ1-2,TGTGCCACCAGCAGAGAGGGCCGTTCAGGCACCTTC,CATSREGRSGTF
TRBV27,-,-,TRBJ1-2,TGTGCCAACAGTTTGGGGTATAACTATGGCTACACCTTC,CANSLGYNYGYTF
TRBV12-3/TRBV12-4,-,-,TRBJ1-1,TGTGCCAGCAGCCGATCGATACCGAACACTGAAGCTTTCTTT,CASSRSIPNTEAFF